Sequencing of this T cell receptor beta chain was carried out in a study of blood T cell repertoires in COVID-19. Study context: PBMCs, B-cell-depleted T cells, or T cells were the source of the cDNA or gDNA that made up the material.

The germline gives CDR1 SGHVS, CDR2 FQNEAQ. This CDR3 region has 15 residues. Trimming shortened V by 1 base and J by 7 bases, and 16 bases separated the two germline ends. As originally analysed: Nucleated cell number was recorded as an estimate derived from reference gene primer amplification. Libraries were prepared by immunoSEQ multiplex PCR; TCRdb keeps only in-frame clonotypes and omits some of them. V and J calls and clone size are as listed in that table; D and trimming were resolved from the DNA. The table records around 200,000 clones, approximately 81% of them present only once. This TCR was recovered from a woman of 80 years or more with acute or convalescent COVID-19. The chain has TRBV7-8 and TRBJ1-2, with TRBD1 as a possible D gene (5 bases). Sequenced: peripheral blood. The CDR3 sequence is CASSLDRFRVGGYTF. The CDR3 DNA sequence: TGTGCCAGCAGCTTAGATCGGTTCAGGGTCGGTGGCTACACCTTC. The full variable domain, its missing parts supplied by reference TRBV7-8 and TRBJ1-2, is GAGVSQSPRYKVAKRGQDVALRCDPISGHVSLFWYQQALGQGPEFLTYFQNEAQLDKSGLPSDRFFAERPEGSVSTLKIQRTQQEDSAVYLCASSLDRFRVGGYTFGSGTRLTVV.